The clone carrying this T cell receptor beta chain was found a few times. This sample is drawn from a study of CD8 T cells in Susac syndrome. Germline-derived CDR1 and CDR2 are KGHSH and LQKENI. V lost 3 bases to trimming and J lost 3 bases, with 8 bases between them. The CDR3 is made up of 13 amino acids. The authors reverse transcribed roughly 0.5 to 1 ug RNA with random hexamers. MiXCR was run by TCRdb on the immunoSEQ multiplex PCR reads, yielding one entry per CDR3 protein. The table has under 200,000 distinct CDR3 sequences, about 91% seen once. The sequenced sample consisted of CD4+ T cells from PBMCs. The receptor comes from a human donor in good health. The genes are TRBV18 and TRBJ1-1; no reliable D call. CDR3 coding DNA: TGTGCCAGCTCACCCGGCGGGGACACTGAAGCTTTCTTT. This sequence encodes CASSPGGDTEAFF.